The TCR beta chain described here comes from a study of OX40 agonist ivuxolimab in advanced cancers. Study background: Earlier treatment with anti-PD-1, anti-PD-L1 or anti-CTLA-4 was permitted, and 35% to 45% had received some.

The timepoints at which blood was sampled were baseline, cycle 4 day 1, and cycle 7 day 1. Clones were read by immunoSEQ multiplex PCR, and TCRdb kept only the in-frame ones, dropping some. The data hold approximately 78,000 clones, with roughly nine tenths observed a single time. This receptor was taken from an adult with an advanced solid tumor such as melanoma, head and neck, liver or kidney cancer. The sequenced sample was CD4+ or CD8+ T cells sorted from blood, obtained in a trial of the OX40 agonist ivuxolimab.

The CDR3 reads CASSPLVGTYSPLHF. As DNA, the CDR3 is TGTGCCAGCAGCCCCCTGGTAGGGACGTATTCACCCCTCCACTTT. J is TRBJ1-6 and V is TRBV6-1, with D perhaps matching TRBD1 (5 bases). V was shortened by 6 bases and J by 8 bases, with 17 bases between the two germline ends. CDR3 length: 15 amino acids. The V gene's germline CDR1 is MNHNS and CDR2 SASEGT.